These T cell receptor beta chains were read from a single sample in a study of cytomegalovirus exposure and HLA in healthy donors. The method was immunoSEQ multiplex PCR; TCRdb's version includes in-frame clones alone and lacks a portion of them. The table lists some 130,000 clones, 82% of them singletons. What was sequenced was PBMCs. These receptors originate from a woman aged 45-65 years in good health and CMV-seropositive. CDR3s include the opening cysteine and the closing phenylalanine or tryptophan. Fields, in order: V gene, clone size, D gene, J gene, CDR3 DNA, CDR3 protein. The D gene is left open where the match is weak. Only some rows state a clone size, as once, few, many or a class for expanded clones.

TRBV7-2	NA	TRBD2	TRBJ2-2	TGTGCCAGCAGCCCTTCTTTGACTAGCGGGGGGGCGGAGGAGCTGTTTTTT	CASSPSLTSGGAEELFF
TRBV21-1	NA	NA	TRBJ2-5	TGTGCCAGCAGATTACTAGAGAACCAAGAGACCCAGTACTTC	CASRLLENQETQYF
TRBV11-2	NA	TRBD1	TRBJ2-5	TGTGCCAGCAGCCCTACAGGGGGGAAGGTGGAGACCCAGTACTTC	CASSPTGGKVETQYF
TRBV7-2	NA	TRBD1	TRBJ2-7	TGTGCCAGCAGCTTGGTAGGGACAGCACAAACCTACGAGCAGTACTTC	CASSLVGTAQTYEQYF
TRBV7-2	once	TRBD1	TRBJ2-4	TGTGCCAGCAGCTTGGGGACAGGGGTGTATCGTAGCATTCAGTACTTC	CASSLGTGVYRSIQYF
TRBV4-3	once	TRBD2	TRBJ2-3	TGCGCCAGCAGCCAAGGAGCGGGGGCCCCAGATACGCAGTATTTT	CASSQGAGAPDTQYF
TRBV7-6	NA	NA	TRBJ2-3	TGTGCCAGCAGCGGACCCGGGACAAAATCTAGCACAGATACGCAGTATTTT	CASSGPGTKSSTDTQYF
TRBV7-9	NA	NA	TRBJ2-7	TGTGCCAGCAGCTTAACTCCCGGAGGACGCAACTCCTACGAGCAGTACTTC	CASSLTPGGRNSYEQYF
TRBV2	NA	NA	TRBJ1-3	TGTGCCAGCAGTTTAGGAAACACCATATATTTT	CASSLGNTIYF
TRBV5-1	NA	NA	TRBJ1-1	TGCGCCAGCAGCTTAGGACATTTGGGCACTGAAGCTTTCTTT	CASSLGHLGTEAFF
TRBV20-1	NA	NA	TRBJ2-1	TGCAGTGCTAGGGGGCACATTGAGCAGTTCTTC	CSARGHIEQFF
TRBV13	NA	NA	TRBJ1-1	TGTGCCAGCAGTTTTTTACCGGGACAGAACACTGAAGCTTTCTTT	CASSFLPGQNTEAFF
TRBV5-1	NA	NA	TRBJ2-7	TGCGCCAGCAGCTTGGCCAGGGAAGCCACCTACGAGCAGTACTTC	CASSLAREATYEQYF
TRBV6-5	few	NA	TRBJ2-2	TGTGCCAGCACCCAGGGATGGAACACCGGGGAGCTGTTTTTT	CASTQGWNTGELFF
TRBV28	NA	NA	TRBJ1-1	TGTGCCAGCAGTTTTCAACAGTCCCAAGCTTTCTTT	CASSFQQSQAFF
TRBV28	once	NA	TRBJ1-1	TGTGCCAGCAGTTTTCTTAGTACAGATCAATTAAGTGAAGCTTTCTTT	CASSFLSTDQLSEAFF
TRBV5-1	NA	TRBD1	TRBJ1-1	TGCGCCAGCAGCCAAGGGGGCGCCGGGACTGAAGCTTTCTTT	CASSQGGAGTEAFF
TRBV27	NA	TRBD1	TRBJ2-7	TGTGCCAGCAGTTCAGGGGGCGAGCCCTACGAGCAGTACTTC	CASSSGGEPYEQYF
TRBV27	NA	TRBD2	TRBJ2-7	TGTGCCAGCAGTCCCCTCGGCGGGAGTGGGCACGAGCAGTACTTC	CASSPLGGSGHEQYF
TRBV5-4	NA	NA	TRBJ1-2	TGTGCCAGCAGCTATGACAGCCGAGTTAACTATGGCTACACCTTC	CASSYDSRVNYGYTF
TRBV13	NA	NA	TRBJ2-1	TGTGCCAGCAGTTTAGCTCACAATGAGCAGTTCTTC	CASSLAHNEQFF
TRBV5-1	once	TRBD2	TRBJ2-7	TGCGCCAGCAGCCCCCCAGATAGCGGGGGGGCGGACGAGCAGTACTTC	CASSPPDSGGADEQYF
TRBV6-1	NA	NA	TRBJ1-1	TGTGCCAGCGTACGATTAGGGGTGGGCACTGAAGCTTTCTTT	CASVRLGVGTEAFF
TRBV9	NA	TRBD2	TRBJ2-5	TGTGCCAGCAGCGTAGGAATAGCGGGGCTCTCCCAAGAGACCCAGTACTTC	CASSVGIAGLSQETQYF
TRBV7-9	NA	TRBD1	TRBJ1-2	TGTGCCAGCAGCTCCGGGACAGTGGAAGTAGGCTACACCTTC	CASSSGTVEVGYTF
TRBV19	NA	TRBD1	TRBJ2-2	TGTGCCAGTAACCCGGACAGGGAGTACACCGGGGAGCTGTTTTTT	CASNPDREYTGELFF
TRBV5-1	NA	NA	TRBJ1-2	TGTGCCAGCAGCTTAGCGGGGTCCCATGGCTACACCTTC	CASSLAGSHGYTF
TRBV6-6	NA	TRBD1	TRBJ1-1	TGTGCCAGCAGTACGGGACAGGTGAACACTGAAGCTTTCTTT	CASSTGQVNTEAFF
TRBV19	NA	TRBD1	TRBJ2-7	TGTGCCAGTAGTGCGCGGGACAGGAACTACGAGCAGTACTTC	CASSARDRNYEQYF
TRBV14	NA	NA	TRBJ2-5	TGTGCCAGCAGCCTCTCCCTGGCGGGGCTAGAGACCCAGTACTTC	CASSLSLAGLETQYF
TRBV5-1	NA	NA	TRBJ1-2	TGCGCCAGCAGCTTGGGAGAGAACTATGGCTACACCTTC	CASSLGENYGYTF
TRBV20-1	NA	NA	TRBJ2-2	TGCACGGGCACCGGGGAGCTGTTTTTT	CTGTGELFF
TRBV5-1	NA	TRBD1	TRBJ2-1	TGCGCCAGCAGCGCTTTGACAGGGAGTACCTACAATGAGCAGTTCTTC	CASSALTGSTYNEQFF
TRBV7-9	NA	NA	TRBJ1-1	TGTGCCAGCAGCTCCCAGCCCGCAGGGAACACTGAAGCTTTCTTT	CASSSQPAGNTEAFF
TRBV5-1	few	NA	TRBJ2-3	TGCGCCAGCAGCTTGACGGGATCCACAGATACGCAGTATTTT	CASSLTGSTDTQYF
TRBV28	few	NA	TRBJ1-3	TGTGCCAGCAGTTCTCAGGCCCCCTCTGGAAACACCATATATTTT	CASSSQAPSGNTIYF
TRBV12-5	NA	NA	TRBJ2-1	TGTGCTAGTGGTTTGTTCGCGGGGCCCTACAATGAGCAGTTCTTC	CASGLFAGPYNEQFF
TRBV30	NA	TRBD1	TRBJ2-3	TGTGCCTTTGGACAGGGAGCCTTTAAAAACACAGATACGCAGTATTTT	CAFGQGAFKNTDTQYF
TRBV7-8	NA	NA	TRBJ2-3	TGTGCCAGCAGCTTAGCGCTAGCCCTCACAGATACGCAGTATTTT	CASSLALALTDTQYF
TRBV5-6	once	NA	TRBJ1-3	TGTGCCAGCAGCTTGGACTACTCTGGAAACACCATATATTTT	CASSLDYSGNTIYF
TRBV29-1	NA	NA	TRBJ1-1	TGCAGCGTCGTACTACAGGTTGGGTTCACTGAAGCTTTCTTT	CSVVLQVGFTEAFF
TRBV5-6	NA	NA	TRBJ1-2	TGTGCCAGCAGCCCCCCGACCCTAGCTAACTATGGCTACACCTTC	CASSPPTLANYGYTF
TRBV30	NA	NA	TRBJ1-2	TGTGCCTGGAGTGTCCAGGGGTGGCGTGGCTACACCTTC	CAWSVQGWRGYTF
TRBV11-3	NA	TRBD2	TRBJ2-1	TGTGCCAGCAGCCCGGGGAGGGAGTTCTCCTACAATGAGCAGTTCTTC	CASSPGREFSYNEQFF
TRBV7-9	NA	NA	TRBJ2-7	TGTGCCAGCAGCTTAGGGTACAGGGCTACCTACGAGCAGTACTTC	CASSLGYRATYEQYF
TRBV5-1	NA	NA	TRBJ2-2	TGCGCCAGCAGCGCCGACACGGCGAACACCGGGGAGCTGTTTTTT	CASSADTANTGELFF
TRBV2	NA	TRBD1	TRBJ1-2	TGTGCCAGCAGTGTCCTCAGGGGGGATGGCTACACCTTC	CASSVLRGDGYTF
TRBV11-2	NA	NA	TRBJ1-1	TGTGCCAGCAGCTTAGAAGGGGACTACATGAACACTGAAGCTTTCTTT	CASSLEGDYMNTEAFF
TRBV6-1	NA	TRBD2	TRBJ2-5	TGTGCCACCCGTCTCGGGGGGGAGACCCAGTACTTC	CATRLGGETQYF
TRBV28	NA	TRBD1	TRBJ1-5	TGTGCCAGCATCTTGGGACAGGGGTTGAATCAGCCCCAGCATTTT	CASILGQGLNQPQHF